The 21 T cell receptor beta chains listed next were all sequenced from one sample in a study of cytomegalovirus exposure and HLA in healthy donors. Researchers ran the PCR with 60 Vbeta and 13 Jbeta primers. Profiling relied on immunoSEQ multiplex PCR, and the TCRdb table lists in-frame clones only, not all of them. The repertoire holds over 75,000 clones, with around 84% as singletons. The specimen was PBMCs. Receptor source: a woman between 50 and 59 years old in good health and CMV-seronegative.

This clone came up once. CDR3 region: CASSAIAGGLTDTQYF. The CDR3 DNA reads TGTGCCAGCAGTGCTATAGCGGGGGGCCTCACAGATACGCAGTATTTT. The chain is built from TRBV2 and TRBJ2-3, with 10 nucleotides matching TRBD2. Germline V lookup: CDR1 SNHLY, CDR2 FYNNEI. This CDR3 is built from 16 residues. J lost 2 bases, V lost 4 bases, and 6 bases had no gene match.

This clone appeared a single time. CDR3 in DNA: TGTGCCAGTAGCCCGGGGGGTCTCGCTCCGGGCTACACCTTC. It translates to CASSPGGLAPGYTF. The J gene is TRBJ1-2, the V gene TRBV19; D is possibly TRBD1 (5 bases). There are 14 residues in the CDR3. Deletions cut 6 bases from V and 8 bases from J, with 19 bases between. From germline, CDR1 is LNHDA and CDR2 SQIVND (reference sequence).

The chain joins TRBV6-1 to TRBJ2-7; 12 nucleotides match TRBD2. The trim removed 4 bases at V and 7 bases at J, leaving 8 bases unmatched. Germline CDR1 MNHNS, CDR2 SASEGT. The CDR3 totals 15 residues. The DNA of the CDR3 is TGTGCCAGCAGTGGGGCTAGCGGGGGGGCCGGAGAGCAGTACGTC. The encoded protein is CASSGASGGAGEQYV.

The rearrangement uses TRBV7-6 and TRBJ2-7; D is unresolved. Germline CDR1 is SGHVS and CDR2 is FNYEAQ. This CDR3 is built from 12 residues. V lost 11 bases, J lost 3 bases, and 14 bases lay in between. The CDR3 DNA sequence: TGTGCCCCCCCAGTCTTGATCTACGAGCAGTACTTC. This encodes CAPPVLIYEQYF.

The V gene is TRBV5-1, the J gene TRBJ2-5, with D perhaps TRBD1 (6 bases). The DNA matches TRBJ2-7 better at its end, which makes the J call doubtful. CDR1 and CDR2 (germline): SGHRS, YFSETQ. The CDR3 spans 15 residues. The CDR3 coding sequence is TGCGCCAGCAGCTTGGGAAGCACAGGGTCCTACGAGCAGTACTTC. Translating it yields CASSLGSTGSYEQYF.

This chain links TRBV6-5 with TRBJ2-1, with D unresolved. The V gene lost 7 bases and the J gene lost 8 bases, with 15 bases spanning the gap. This CDR3 is 13 amino acids long. Per germline, CDR1 MNHEY and CDR2 SVGAGI. This chain's CDR3 is CASKRGSRHEQFF. CDR3 nucleotide sequence: TGTGCCAGCAAGAGAGGCAGCCGACATGAGCAGTTCTTC.

This chain connects TRBV5-1 to TRBJ2-7, with 8 bases matching TRBD2. This CDR3 is built from 15 residues. V trimming: 1 base; J trimming: 7 bases; junction bases outside the gene matches: 10. The germline CDR1 and CDR2 sequences are SGHRS and YFSETQ. In DNA, the CDR3 is TGCGCCAGCAGCTTGTACAGCGGGAGCGTTGGAGAGCAGTACTTC. This gives the protein CASSLYSGSVGEQYF.

V and J are TRBV28 and TRBJ2-7; possible D gene TRBD1, 5 bases. V was clipped by 4 bases and J by 3 bases, with 13 bases between them. This CDR3 has 14 amino acids. Germline V gene lookup returns CDR1 MDHEN and CDR2 SYDVKM. The CDR3 DNA reads as TGTGCCAGCAGTTCGTCCCCGACAGACTACGAGCAGTACTTC. Protein sequence: CASSSSPTDYEQYF.

This chain uses TRBV10-3 with TRBJ1-5; D gene unclear. With 0 bases removed from V and 3 bases from J, the gap between germline ends came to 9 bases. Germline lookup yields CDR1 ENHRY and CDR2 SYGVKD. The CDR3 length is 15 residues. The CDR3 nucleotides are TGTGCCATCAGTGAGTCTGGAGGGCTCAATCAGCCCCAGCATTTT. This encodes CAISESGGLNQPQHF.

The genes are TRBV6-5 and TRBJ2-5, with 7 bases aligning to TRBD2. V was pared by 9 bases and J by 4 bases, with 8 bases of the junction left unmatched. Germline loops: CDR1 MNHEY, CDR2 SVGAGI. CDR3 size: 13 residues. CDR3 loop: CASKRGPGETQYF. In DNA form, the CDR3 reads TGTGCCAGTAAGCGGGGCCCAGGAGAGACCCAGTACTTC.

The chain is built from TRBV29-1 and TRBJ2-3; unclear D gene. Per germline, CDR1 SQVTM and CDR2 ANQGSEA. The CDR3 extends over 13 amino acids. V was pared by 1 base and J by 0 bases, with 5 bases between. CDR3 coding DNA: TGCAGCGTTGAAGGAGAGAGCACAGATACGCAGTATTTT. Protein sequence: CSVEGESTDTQYF.

The chain recombines TRBV28 with TRBJ2-3; 14 bases agree with TRBD2. With 3 bases clipped from V and 6 bases from J, the junction kept 11 bases outside the gene matches. Germline loops: CDR1 MDHEN, CDR2 SYDVKM. CDR3 length: 18 amino acids. The CDR3, as DNA: TGTGCCAGCAGTTTCCACCTGGGACTAGCGGGAGTTCGCGATACGCAGTATTTT. Translated: CASSFHLGLAGVRDTQYF.

The rearrangement links TRBV4-2 to TRBJ2-3; 9 nucleotides line up with TRBD2. CDR1 and CDR2 (germline): LGHNA, YNFKEQ. J gave up 4 bases and V 0 bases, and 2 bases lay outside the gene matches. This CDR3 contains 15 residues. DNA for the CDR3: TGTGCCAGCAGCCAAGAAGCTAGCGGGGCAGATACGCAGTATTTT. Translating gives CASSQEASGADTQYF.

CDR3: CASSFSGVTDTQYF. The CDR3, as DNA: TGCGCCAGCAGCTTTTCAGGGGTAACAGATACGCAGTATTTT. This chain uses TRBV5-1 with TRBJ2-3, with D perhaps TRBD1 (6 bases). Germline V lookup: CDR1 SGHRS, CDR2 YFSETQ. This CDR3 has 14 residues. V dropped 2 bases and J dropped 3 bases, with 10 bases sitting between them.

The chain has TRBV5-1 and TRBJ2-1; D call uncertain. Per the germline V gene, CDR1 is SGHRS and CDR2 is YFSETQ. V lost 1 base, J lost 8 bases, and 13 bases lay in between. CDR3 length equals 14 residues. For the CDR3, the DNA is TGCGCCAGCAGCTTGTTAGAACCACCCCATGAGCAGTTCTTC. Translated: CASSLLEPPHEQFF.

J is TRBJ1-2 and V is TRBV19, with D maybe TRBD1 (6 bases). Trimming pared 3 bases from V and 4 bases from J, leaving 9 bases between. The CDR3 contains 13 residues. Germline values: CDR1 LNHDA, CDR2 SQIVND (reference sequence). The CDR3, as DNA: TGTGCCAGTAGTATTCAGGGGACCTATGGCTACACCTTC. As protein: CASSIQGTYGYTF.

This clone has more than one count but fewer than ten. The chain uses TRBV28 and TRBJ2-2; D uncertain. The germline gives CDR1 MDHEN, CDR2 SYDVKM. Trimming left V 5 bases short and J 0 bases short, with 7 bases between. The CDR3 length is 14 residues. The CDR3 spells CASSIESNTGELFF. As DNA, the CDR3 is TGTGCCAGCAGTATAGAATCGAACACCGGGGAGCTGTTTTTT.

The chain has TRBV18 and TRBJ2-7, with TRBD1 matching 7 bases. The CDR3 loop spans 17 amino acids. Trimming took 3 bases from V and 4 from J; bases not matched to a gene: 15. Germline values: CDR1 KGHSH, CDR2 LQKENI. The CDR3 DNA reads TGTGCCAGCTCACCCCAAGGATCGACAGGGTCAGGATACGAGCAGTACTTC. Translation: CASSPQGSTGSGYEQYF.

The chain uses TRBV4-1 and TRBJ1-5, with 7 positions matching TRBD1. J was trimmed by 5 bases and V by 5 bases; bases with no gene match: 6. The CDR3 consists of 14 residues. Looked up from germline, CDR1 is MGHRA and CDR2 is YSYEKL. The CDR3 spells CASSSYQGDQPQHF. The CDR3 nucleotides read TGCGCCAGCAGCAGTTACCAGGGGGATCAGCCCCAGCATTTT.

The chain couples TRBV7-2 to TRBJ1-1, with D possibly being TRBD1 (5 bases). CDR3 length: 12 residues. With 5 bases removed from V and 7 bases from J, the gap between germline ends came to 11 bases. Germline V CDR1 and CDR2: SGHTA, FQGNSA. The CDR3 coding sequence is TGTGCCAGCAGCCCGGTAGGGGTTGAAGCTTTCTTT. The encoded protein is CASSPVGVEAFF.

The rearrangement joins TRBV6-1 to TRBJ1-1, with D possibly TRBD1 on 6 matching bases. V lost 7 bases, J lost 3 bases, and 12 bases lay in between. The CDR3 spans 13 residues. CDR1 and CDR2 from the germline V gene are MNHNS and SASEGT. The CDR3: CASNRDTYTEAFF. CDR3 coding DNA: TGTGCCAGCAACCGGGACACCTACACTGAAGCTTTCTTT.